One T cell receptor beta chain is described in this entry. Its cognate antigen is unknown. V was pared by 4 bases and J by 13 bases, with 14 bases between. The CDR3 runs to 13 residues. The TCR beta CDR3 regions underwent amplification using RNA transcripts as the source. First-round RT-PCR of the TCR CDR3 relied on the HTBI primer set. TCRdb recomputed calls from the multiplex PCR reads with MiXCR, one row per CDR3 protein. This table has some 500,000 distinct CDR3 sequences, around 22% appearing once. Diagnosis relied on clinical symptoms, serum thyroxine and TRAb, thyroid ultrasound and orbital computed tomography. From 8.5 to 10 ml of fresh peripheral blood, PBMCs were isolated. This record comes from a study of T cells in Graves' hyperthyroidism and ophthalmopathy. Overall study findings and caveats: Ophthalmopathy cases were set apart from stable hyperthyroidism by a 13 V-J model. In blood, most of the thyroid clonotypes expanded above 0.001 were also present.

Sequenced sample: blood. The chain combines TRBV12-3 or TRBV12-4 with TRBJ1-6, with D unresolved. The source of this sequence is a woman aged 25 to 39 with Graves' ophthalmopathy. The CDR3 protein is CASSSTPLEPLHF. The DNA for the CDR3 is TGTGCCAGCAGTTCGACGCCGTTGGAGCCCCTCCACTTT.